This T cell receptor beta chain was observed in a study of Tregs in tolerant kidney transplant recipients. The method was immunoSEQ multiplex PCR; TCRdb's version includes in-frame clones alone and lacks a portion of them. The table has 55,000 to 70,000 clones, 80% to 90% seen once. General study findings and limits: The small number of patients limits these findings pending further validation. Biological reproducibility was not directly addressed in this study. Activated donor B cell expansion appeared to reveal the most relevant donor-specific TCRbeta repertoire.

Unstimulated regulatory T cells (CD4+CD25+CD127-), CD4+CD25- non-regulatory cells, CD4 and CD8 cells were FACS-sorted from thawed PBMCs. In the case of this clone: The antigen remains undetermined.

Trimming took 7 bases from V and 5 from J, leaving 15 bases between them. The CDR3 totals 14 residues. This TCR was recovered from a human donor who received a combined kidney and bone marrow transplant. This specimen was Tregs from blood, taken before the transplant. The chain couples TRBV23-1 to TRBJ1-5; weak D call: TRBD1 (6 bases). TRBV23-1 is an open reading frame, and its role is uncertain. The chain's CDR3 is CASKRTEVHQPQHF. Written as DNA, the CDR3 is TGCGCCAGCAAGCGGACAGAGGTCCATCAGCCCCAGCATTTT.